This T cell receptor beta chain was profiled in a study of shared clonotypes between healthy human individuals. Comments on this clone: Additional DNA sequences in this sample encode the identical CDR3.

Deep was the level at which the assay was run. Only in-frame clones appear in the TCRdb table, and some are missing; sequencing was by immunoSEQ multiplex PCR. The table has about 2.1 million clones, 93% seen once. The CDR3 runs to 12 residues. Trimming pared 1 base from V and 5 bases from J, leaving 5 bases between. Germline lookup yields CDR1 SGHAT and CDR2 FQNNGV. CD45RO-negative, CCR7-positively selected cells formed the naive CD8 fraction, excluding terminally differentiated effector memory CD45RA+ cells. The sequencing input was naive CD8+ T cells from PBMCs. The clonotype originates from a man aged 18 to 35 in good health. Some clones in this sample may be carry-over from other donors' samples. This chain links TRBV11-2 with TRBJ2-5; D is unclear. The CDR3 sequence: CASSLGPETQYF. In nucleotides, the CDR3 is TGTGCCAGCAGCTTAGGACCTGAGACCCAGTACTTC.